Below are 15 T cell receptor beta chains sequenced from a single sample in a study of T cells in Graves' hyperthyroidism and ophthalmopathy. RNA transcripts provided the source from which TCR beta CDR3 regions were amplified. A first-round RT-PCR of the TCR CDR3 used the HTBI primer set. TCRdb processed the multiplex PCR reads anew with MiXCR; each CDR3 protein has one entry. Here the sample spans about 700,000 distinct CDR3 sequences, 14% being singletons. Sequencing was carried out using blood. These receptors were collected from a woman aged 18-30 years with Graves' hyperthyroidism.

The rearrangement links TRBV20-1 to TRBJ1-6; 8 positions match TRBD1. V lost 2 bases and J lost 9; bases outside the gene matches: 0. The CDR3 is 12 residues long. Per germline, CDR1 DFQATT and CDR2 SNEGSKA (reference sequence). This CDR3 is CSARQGASPLHF. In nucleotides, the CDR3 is TGCAGTGCTAGACAGGGGGCTTCACCCCTCCACTTT.

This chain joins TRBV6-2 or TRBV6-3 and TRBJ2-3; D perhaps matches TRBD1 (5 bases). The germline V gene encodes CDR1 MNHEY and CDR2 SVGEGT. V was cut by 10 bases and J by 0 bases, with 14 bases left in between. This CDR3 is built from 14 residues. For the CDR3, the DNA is TGTGCCACTTTAAAGACAGACAGCACAGATACGCAGTATTTT. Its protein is CATLKTDSTDTQYF.

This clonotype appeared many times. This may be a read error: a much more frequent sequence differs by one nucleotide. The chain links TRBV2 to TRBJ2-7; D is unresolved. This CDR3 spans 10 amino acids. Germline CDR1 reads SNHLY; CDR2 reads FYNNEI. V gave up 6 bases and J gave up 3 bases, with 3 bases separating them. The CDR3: CASRHYEQYF. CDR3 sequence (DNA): TGTGCCAGCAGACACTACGAGCAGTACTTC.

The CDR3 protein is CASSPTTTNEKLFF. The DNA for the CDR3 is TGTGCCAGCAGTCCGACAACAACTAATGAAAAACTGTTTTTT. The chain uses TRBV6-1 and TRBJ1-4; no firm D call. This CDR3 has 14 amino acids. Germline V CDR1 and CDR2: MNHNS, SASEGT. V lost 5 bases to trimming and J lost 0 bases, with 7 bases between them.

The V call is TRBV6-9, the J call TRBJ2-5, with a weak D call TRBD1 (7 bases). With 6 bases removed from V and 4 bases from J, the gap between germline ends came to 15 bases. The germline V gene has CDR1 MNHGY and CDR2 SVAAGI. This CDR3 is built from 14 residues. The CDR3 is CASRMTGRRETQYF. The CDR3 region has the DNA TGTGCCAGCAGGATGACAGGGAGGAGAGAGACCCAGTACTTC.

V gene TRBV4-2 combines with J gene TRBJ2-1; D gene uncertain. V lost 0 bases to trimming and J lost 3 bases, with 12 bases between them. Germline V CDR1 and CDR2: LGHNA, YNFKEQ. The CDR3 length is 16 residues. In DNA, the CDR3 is TGTGCCAGCAGCCAAGAAATAGACTCCTACTACAATGAGCAGTTCTTC. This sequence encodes CASSQEIDSYYNEQFF.

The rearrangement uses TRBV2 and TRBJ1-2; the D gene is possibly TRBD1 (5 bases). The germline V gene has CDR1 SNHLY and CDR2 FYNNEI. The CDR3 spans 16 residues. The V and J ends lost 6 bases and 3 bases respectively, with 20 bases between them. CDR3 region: CASRGTGTGIYYGYTF. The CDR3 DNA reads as TGTGCCAGCAGGGGCACCGGGACCGGCATCTACTATGGCTACACCTTC.

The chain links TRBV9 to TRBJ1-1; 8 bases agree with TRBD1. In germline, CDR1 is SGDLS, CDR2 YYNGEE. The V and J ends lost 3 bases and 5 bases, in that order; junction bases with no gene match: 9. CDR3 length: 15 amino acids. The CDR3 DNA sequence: TGTGCCAGCAGCGCCCGTCAGGGGGCTAGAACTGAAGCTTTCTTT. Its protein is CASSARQGARTEAFF.

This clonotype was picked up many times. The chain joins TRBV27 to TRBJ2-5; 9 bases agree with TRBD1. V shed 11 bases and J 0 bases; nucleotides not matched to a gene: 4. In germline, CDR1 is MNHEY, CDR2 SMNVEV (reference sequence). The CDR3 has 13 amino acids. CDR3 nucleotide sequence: TGTGCCGCCGGGACAGGGTACCAAGAGACCCAGTACTTC. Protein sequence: CAAGTGYQETQYF.

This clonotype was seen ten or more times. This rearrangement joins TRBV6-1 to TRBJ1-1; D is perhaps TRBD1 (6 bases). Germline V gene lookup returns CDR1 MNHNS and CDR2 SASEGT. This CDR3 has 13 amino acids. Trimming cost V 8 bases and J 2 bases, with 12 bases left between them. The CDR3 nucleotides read TGTGCCAGCCACGGGACATTCAACACTGAAGCTTTCTTT. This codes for CASHGTFNTEAFF.

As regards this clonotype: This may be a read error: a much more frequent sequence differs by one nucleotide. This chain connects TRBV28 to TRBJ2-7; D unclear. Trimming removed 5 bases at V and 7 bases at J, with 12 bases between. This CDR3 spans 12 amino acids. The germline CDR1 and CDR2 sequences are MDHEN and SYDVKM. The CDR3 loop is CASSPGRVEQYF. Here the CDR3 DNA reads TGTGCCAGCAGTCCCGGCCGGGTTGAGCAGTACTTC.

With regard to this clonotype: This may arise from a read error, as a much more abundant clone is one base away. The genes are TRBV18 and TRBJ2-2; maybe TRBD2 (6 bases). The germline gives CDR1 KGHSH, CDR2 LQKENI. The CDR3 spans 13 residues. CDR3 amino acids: CASSHTSTGGLFF. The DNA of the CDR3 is TGTGCCAGCTCACACACTTCGACCGGGGGGCTGTTTTTT.

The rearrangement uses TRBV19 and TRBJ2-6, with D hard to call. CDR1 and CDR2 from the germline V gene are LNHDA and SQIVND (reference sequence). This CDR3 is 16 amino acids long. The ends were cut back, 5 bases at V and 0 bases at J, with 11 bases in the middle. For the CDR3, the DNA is TGTGCCAGTAGTCAGACGTCCAGCTCTGGGGCCAACGTCCTGACTTTC. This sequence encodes CASSQTSSSGANVLTF.

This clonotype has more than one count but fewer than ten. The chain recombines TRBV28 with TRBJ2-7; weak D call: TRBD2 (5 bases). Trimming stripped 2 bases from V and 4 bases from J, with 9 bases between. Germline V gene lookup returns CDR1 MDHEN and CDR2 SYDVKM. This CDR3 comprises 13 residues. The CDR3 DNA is TGTGCCAGCAGTTTAGATGCGGGTTACGAGCAGTACTTC. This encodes CASSLDAGYEQYF.

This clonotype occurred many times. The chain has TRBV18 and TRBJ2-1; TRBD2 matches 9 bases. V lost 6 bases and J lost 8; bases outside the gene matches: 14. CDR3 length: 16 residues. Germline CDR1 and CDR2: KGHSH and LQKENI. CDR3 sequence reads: CASSIYSGRRSDEQFF. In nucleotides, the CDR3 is TGTGCCAGCTCGATCTATAGCGGGAGAAGATCGGATGAGCAGTTCTTC. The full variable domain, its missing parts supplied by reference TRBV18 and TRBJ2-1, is NAGVMQNPRHLVRRRGQEARLRCSPMKGHSHVYWYRQLPEEGLKFMVYLQKENIIDESGMPKERFSAEFPKEGPSILRIQQVVRGDSAAYFCASSIYSGRRSDEQFFGPGTRLTVL.